The source of this TCR beta chain is a study of T-cell reconstitution after alpha-beta-depleted transplantation in children. About this clonotype: The junction departs from the called germline gene at one end, perhaps through a read error.

This CDR3 region has 16 residues. CDR1 and CDR2 (germline): DFQATT, SNEGSKA (reference sequence). The TCRbeta library incorporated unique molecular identifiers. Each CDR3 protein gets one entry after TCRdb re-called the PCR reads with MiXCR. This sample has around 600,000 distinct CDR3 sequences, with roughly 15% found just once. This receptor was obtained from a human donor who donated a stem cell graft to a child with acute myeloid leukemia. The material sequenced was PBMCs from the stem cell graft donor, taken from the stem cell graft. The chain employs TRBV20-1 and TRBJ2-6, with a weak D call TRBD1 (6 bases). This CDR3 reads CCARDGGRSGANVLTF. In nucleotides, the CDR3 is TGCTGTGCTAGAGATGGGGGCCGCTCTGGGGCCAACGTCCTGACTTTC.